This T cell receptor (beta chain) is from a study of T-cell reconstitution after alpha-beta-depleted transplantation in children. Ten or more counts support this clonotype. Unique molecular identifiers tagged the TCRbeta library. TCRdb reprocessed the PCR reads via MiXCR and lists one record per CDR3 protein. The sample lists over 550,000 distinct CDR3 sequences, over 9.5% seen once, with about 4.2% in the top ten. Per germline, CDR1 SQVTM and CDR2 ANQGSEA. V shed 6 bases, J shed 9 bases, and the junction held 6 bases outside the gene matches. The CDR3 contains 12 residues. This material consisted of PBMCs from the stem cell graft donor, taken from the stem cell graft. This TCR derives from a human donor who donated a stem cell graft to a child with acute myeloid leukemia. V usage is TRBV29-1 and J usage is TRBJ2-4; TRBD1 matches 9 bases. CDR3 bases: TGCAGCGTGGGGACAGGGTCGTCCATTCAGTACTTC. Amino acids: CSVGTGSSIQYF.